Presented here are 14 T cell receptor beta chains from one specimen sequenced in a study of T-cell memory formation after mild COVID-19. TCRdb re-analysed the 5' RACE reads in MiXCR, keeping a single row per CDR3 protein. The sample has 550,000 to 700,000 distinct CDR3 sequences; roughly a sixth are singletons. The sequencing sample was made of PBMCs or a T cell subset sorted from them (not recorded which). These receptors came from an adult woman who had mild COVID-19 (a few samples of this study predate the infection). Cell type and time point are not known.

This clonotype occurred a few times. The chain carries TRBV29-1 and TRBJ2-7; 11 bases are shared with TRBD1. Unmatched junction bases numbered 7, after V lost 6 bases and J lost 6 bases. The germline gives CDR1 SQVTM, CDR2 ANQGSEA. CDR3 length: 13 residues. CDR3 in DNA: TGCAGCGTCGCTGGACAGGGGGCCGGCGAGCAGTACTTC. This sequence encodes CSVAGQGAGEQYF.

This clonotype was seen more than once but under ten times. The V gene is TRBV7-9, the J gene TRBJ2-1, with D tentatively TRBD1 or TRBD2 (6 bases each). CDR3 length: 13 residues. With 9 bases removed from V and 4 bases from J, the gap between germline ends came to 13 bases. Germline CDR1 SEHNR, CDR2 FQNEAQ (reference sequence). The CDR3 reads CASSWGAYNEQFF. The CDR3 DNA sequence: TGTGCCAGTTCGTGGGGGGCTTACAATGAGCAGTTCTTC.

The chain combines TRBV3-2 with TRBJ2-7; TRBD2 reflects the table's D call only, with no check against the DNA. TRBV3-2 is flagged as a pseudogene. This CDR3 spans 17 amino acids. The CDR3 DNA follows: TGTGCCAGCAGCCAAGAGGAGCGTAGCGGGAGGGCCTCAGAGCAGTACTTC. Encoded protein: CASSQEERSGRASEQYF.

The chain couples TRBV5-8 to TRBJ1-5; the D is unclear. CDR1 and CDR2 (germline): SGHTS, YDEGEE. Trimming cost V 2 bases and J 0 bases, with 18 bases left between them. The CDR3 consists of 18 residues. CDR3 residues: CASSLGAIRVNSNQPQHF. In nucleotides, the CDR3 is TGTGCCAGCAGCTTAGGTGCCATTCGAGTTAATAGCAATCAGCCCCAGCATTTT.

The chain has TRBV29-1 and TRBJ2-5; D call uncertain. CDR3 length equals 14 residues. Germline V gene lookup returns CDR1 SQVTM and CDR2 ANQGSEA. Trimming removed 0 bases at V and 8 bases at J, with 16 bases between. The DNA of the CDR3 is TGCAGCGTTGAAGATCGAATGCAGATAGGCACCCAGTACTTC. Its translation is CSVEDRMQIGTQYF.

This clonotype was recorded at least ten times. The gene calls are TRBV6-5 and TRBJ2-1, with a possible D match to TRBD2 (8 bases). This CDR3 has 18 amino acids. From germline, CDR1 is MNHEY and CDR2 SVGAGI. V gave up 1 base and J gave up 5 bases, with 21 bases separating them. In nucleotides, the CDR3 is TGTGCCAGCAGTTACTTTCCCGGGGGGGACAGCACCAACAATGAGCAGTTCTTC. As protein: CASSYFPGGDSTNNEQFF.

This clonotype is a singleton in its sample. This rearrangement joins TRBV7-8 to TRBJ2-3; 11 bases align to TRBD2. Unmatched junction bases numbered 21, after V lost 4 bases and J lost 3 bases. CDR1 and CDR2 (germline): SGHVS, FQNEAQ. There are 21 residues in the CDR3. The CDR3 bases are TGTGCCAGCAGCTGGCAACCTCCGGGACTAGCGGCGGTCGGGGGGACAGATACGCAGTATTTT. Residues: CASSWQPPGLAAVGGTDTQYF.

This clonotype was recorded at least ten times. The CDR3 reads CASSLDASGRPSSTDTQYF. In DNA, the CDR3 is TGCGCCAGCAGCTTGGATGCTAGCGGGAGACCCTCTAGCACAGATACGCAGTATTTT. V usage is TRBV5-1 and J usage is TRBJ2-3; TRBD2 matches 10 bases. The V segment lost 0 bases and the J segment 0 bases; nucleotides outside the gene matches: 10. The CDR3 totals 19 residues. The germline CDR1 and CDR2 sequences are SGHRS and YFSETQ.

There are a few counts of this clonotype. This chain links TRBV7-3 with TRBJ2-3; 11 nucleotides agree with TRBD1. CDR1 is SGHTA, CDR2 FQGTGA, per germline. The V segment lost 3 bases and the J segment 4 bases; nucleotides outside the gene matches: 3. The CDR3 covers 15 residues. CDR3: CASSFRTGGSDTQYF. CDR3 DNA sequence: TGTGCCAGCAGCTTTCGGACAGGGGGCTCAGATACGCAGTATTTT.

The J gene is TRBJ1-1, the V gene TRBV7-6; D uncertain. This CDR3 region has 13 residues. Germline V CDR1 and CDR2: SGHVS, FNYEAQ. With 3 bases removed from V and 2 bases from J, the gap between germline ends came to 7 bases. The CDR3 is CASSFLLNTEAFF. CDR3 DNA sequence: TGTGCCAGCAGCTTTCTATTAAACACTGAAGCTTTCTTT.

This clonotype was detected only once. The V call is TRBV12-3 or TRBV12-4, the J call TRBJ2-3; the D gene is possibly TRBD1 (5 bases). Trimming pared 3 bases from V and 1 base from J, leaving 11 bases between. The CDR3 totals 15 residues. The CDR3 sequence: CASSLLQAGTDTQYF. The CDR3 DNA sequence: TGTGCCAGCAGTTTGCTACAGGCTGGCACAGATACGCAGTATTTT.

The genes are TRBV6-2 or TRBV6-3 and TRBJ2-1, with D unresolved. Trimming removed 0 bases at V and 0 bases at J, with 9 bases between. Per germline, CDR1 MNHEY and CDR2 SVGEGT. The CDR3 runs 16 residues. CDR3 sequence (DNA): TGTGCCAGCAGTTACTCGAGAGAGACCTCCTACAATGAGCAGTTCTTC. The encoded protein is CASSYSRETSYNEQFF.

This chain uses TRBV7-3 with TRBJ2-2; 9 positions match TRBD2. This CDR3 comprises 17 residues. Germline CDR1 reads SGHTA; CDR2 reads FQGTGA. The junction had 7 bases not matched to a gene; V was cut back by 5 bases and J by 0 bases. The CDR3 DNA reads TGTGCCAGCAGCCCGTCCGGCGGGAGGGCGAACACCGGGGAGCTGTTTTTT. Encoded protein: CASSPSGGRANTGELFF. Full variable domain (outside the CDR3, taken from reference TRBV7-3 and TRBJ2-2): GAGVSQTPSNKVTEKGKYVELRCDPISGHTALYWYRQSLGQGPEFLIYFQGTGAADDSGLPNDRFFAVRPEGSVSTLKIQRTERGDSAVYLCASSPSGGRANTGELFFGEGSRLTVL.

In its sample, this clonotype was seen once. J is TRBJ2-5 and V is TRBV20-1; D might be TRBD2 (5 bases). Per germline, CDR1 DFQATT and CDR2 SNEGSKA (reference sequence). This CDR3 is built from 12 residues. V was pared by 5 bases and J by 1 base, with 8 bases between. The CDR3 is CSALASQETQYF. The CDR3, as DNA: TGCAGTGCTTTAGCGAGCCAAGAGACCCAGTACTTC.